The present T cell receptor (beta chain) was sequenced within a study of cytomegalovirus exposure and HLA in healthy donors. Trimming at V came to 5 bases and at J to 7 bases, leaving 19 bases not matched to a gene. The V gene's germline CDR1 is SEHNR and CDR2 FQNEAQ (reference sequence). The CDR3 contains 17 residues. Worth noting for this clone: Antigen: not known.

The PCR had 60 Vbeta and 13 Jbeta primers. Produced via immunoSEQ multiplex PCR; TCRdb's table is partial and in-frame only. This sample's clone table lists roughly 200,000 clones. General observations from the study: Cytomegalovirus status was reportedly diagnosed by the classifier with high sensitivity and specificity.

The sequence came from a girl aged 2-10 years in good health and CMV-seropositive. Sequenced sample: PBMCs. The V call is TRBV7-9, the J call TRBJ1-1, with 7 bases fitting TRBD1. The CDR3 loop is CASSPPFGQGGRYEAFF. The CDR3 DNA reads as TGTGCCAGCAGCCCCCCCTTCGGGCAGGGGGGACGATATGAAGCTTTCTTT.